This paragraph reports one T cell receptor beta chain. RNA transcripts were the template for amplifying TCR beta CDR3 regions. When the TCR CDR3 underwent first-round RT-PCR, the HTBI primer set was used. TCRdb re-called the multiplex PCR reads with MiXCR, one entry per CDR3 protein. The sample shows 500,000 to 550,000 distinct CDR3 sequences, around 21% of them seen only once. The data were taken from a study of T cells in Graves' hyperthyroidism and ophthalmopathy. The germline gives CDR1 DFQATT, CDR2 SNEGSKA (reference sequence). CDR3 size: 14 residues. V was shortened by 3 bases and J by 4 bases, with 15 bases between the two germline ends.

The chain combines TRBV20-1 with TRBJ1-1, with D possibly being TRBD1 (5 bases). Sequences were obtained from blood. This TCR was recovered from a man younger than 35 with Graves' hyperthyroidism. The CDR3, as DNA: TGCAGTGCTAGCTACTCCCCGGGACCCACTGAAGCTTTCTTT. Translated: CSASYSPGPTEAFF.